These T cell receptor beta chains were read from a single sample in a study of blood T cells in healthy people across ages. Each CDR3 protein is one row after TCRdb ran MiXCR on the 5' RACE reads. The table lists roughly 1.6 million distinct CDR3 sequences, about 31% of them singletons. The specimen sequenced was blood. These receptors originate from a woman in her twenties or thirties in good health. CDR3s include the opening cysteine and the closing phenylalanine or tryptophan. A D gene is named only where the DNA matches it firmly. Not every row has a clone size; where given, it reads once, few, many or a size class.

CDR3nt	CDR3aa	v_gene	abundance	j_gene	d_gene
TGCGCCAGCAGCAGGCCGGGACAGAGATACAATGAGCAGTTCTTC	CASSRPGQRYNEQFF	TRBV4-1	-	TRBJ2-1	TRBD1
TGTGCCAGCAGCTTAGCCGGCTGGGCAAAGGGAGATACGCAGTATTTT	CASSLAGWAKGDTQYF	TRBV11-1	-	TRBJ2-3	-
TGCGCCAGCAGCTTGGTCGGGGACAGTGAGCAGTTCTTC	CASSLVGDSEQFF	TRBV5-1	many	TRBJ2-1	TRBD1
TGTGCCACCAGCAGACTAGCGGGGATACTCCAAGAGACCCAGTACTTC	CATSRLAGILQETQYF	TRBV15	few	TRBJ2-5	TRBD2
TGTGCCAGCAGCTTCACCGAGCAGGATCAGCCCCAGCATTTT	CASSFTEQDQPQHF	TRBV7-9	-	TRBJ1-5	-
TGTGCCAGCTCCTCGTCTAGCGGGGGCCAAGAGACCCAGTACTTC	CASSSSSGGQETQYF	TRBV18	-	TRBJ2-5	TRBD2
TGCGCCAGCAGCTTCGGCGAGGCCTACAATGAGCAGTTCTTC	CASSFGEAYNEQFF	TRBV5-1	-	TRBJ2-1	-
TGTGCCACCAGCAGTGGCGCCCTTAATGAAAAACTGTTTTTT	CATSSGALNEKLFF	TRBV15	-	TRBJ1-4	-
TGTGCCAGCGTCTACAATGAGCAGTTCTTC	CASVYNEQFF	TRBV2	-	TRBJ2-1	-
TGTGCCAGCTCACCCTTGACAGGGGACGAGCAGTACTTC	CASSPLTGDEQYF	TRBV18	few	TRBJ2-7	TRBD1
TGCAGTGCTAGACAAACAACCAACGAGCAGTACTTC	CSARQTTNEQYF	TRBV20-1	-	TRBJ2-7	-
TGTGCCACCAGGAGGGGTGGACGGAGTAATGAAAAACTGTTTTTT	CATRRGGRSNEKLFF	TRBV15	-	TRBJ1-4	-
TGTGCCAGCAGCAATCGGGACCGCACCGAGGATACGCAGTATTTT	CASSNRDRTEDTQYF	TRBV7-9	-	TRBJ2-3	-
TGCAGTGCAAACAACCGGGACAGGGTTGAGTATGGCTACACCTTC	CSANNRDRVEYGYTF	TRBV20-1	once	TRBJ1-2	TRBD1
TGCAGTCCATCCCCGACAGGGGGCGGTGGCTACACCTTC	CSPSPTGGGGYTF	TRBV20-1	few	TRBJ1-2	TRBD1
TGTGCCAGCAGTTTATCGGGGGTGGGGAACACTGAAGCTTTCTTT	CASSLSGVGNTEAFF	TRBV27	few	TRBJ1-1	-
TGTGCCAGCACATGGGGCAGGGGCCTTTCCTACGAGCAGTACTTC	CASTWGRGLSYEQYF	TRBV12-3/TRBV12-4	few	TRBJ2-7	-
TGCAGTGCTAGAGATCGAGGGAACATTCAGTACTTC	CSARDRGNIQYF	TRBV20-1	-	TRBJ2-4	-
TGTGCCATCAGCGCCGCCAGGGTTGACGAGCAGTACTTC	CAISAARVDEQYF	TRBV10-3	many	TRBJ2-7	-
TGCAGTGCTTCCACAGGGGGCGAGCAGTACTTC	CSASTGGEQYF	TRBV20-1	few	TRBJ2-7	TRBD1
TGCGCCAGCAGCCCGGGCTGGGGCTCGTTGACGAGTGGCTACACCTTC	CASSPGWGSLTSGYTF	TRBV5-1	-	TRBJ1-2	-
TGTGCCAGCAGCTTAATGAGGACTGATACGCAGTATTTT	CASSLMRTDTQYF	TRBV7-3	few	TRBJ2-3	-
TGCAGCGCCGGAAGCGGGATAAAGATGAATGAGCAGTTCTTC	CSAGSGIKMNEQFF	TRBV29-1	-	TRBJ2-1	TRBD2
TGTGCCAGCAGCTTAGATGGTCGGAACACAGATACGCAGTATTTT	CASSLDGRNTDTQYF	TRBV11-2	many	TRBJ2-3	-
TGTGCCAGCAGCGTATCCGAGTTGAGCACAGATACGCAGTATTTT	CASSVSELSTDTQYF	TRBV9	few	TRBJ2-3	-
TGTGCCAGCACCTCCCCGAGGAAATCTTACGAGACCCAGTACTTC	CASTSPRKSYETQYF	TRBV3-1	-	TRBJ2-5	-
TGCGCCAGCAGATCTCCTGGGCGGGGGAACACCGGGGAGCTGTTTTTT	CASRSPGRGNTGELFF	TRBV4-1	-	TRBJ2-2	-
TGCAGTGCTAGAGATTGGACGGGAGTCTCGAACACCGGGGAGCTGTTTTTT	CSARDWTGVSNTGELFF	TRBV20-1	-	TRBJ2-2	-
TGTGCCAGCAGGCCCACGGGGGAGACCCAGTACTTC	CASRPTGETQYF	TRBV11-2	many	TRBJ2-5	-
TGTGCCAGCAGCGTAGAGGCTAGCGGGAAGTTGAGCAATGAGCAGTTCTTC	CASSVEASGKLSNEQFF	TRBV9	-	TRBJ2-1	TRBD2
TGTGCCAGCAGCCCTGAGCCCAACAGCGGTAGGGAGACCCAGTACTTC	CASSPEPNSGRETQYF	TRBV3-1	few	TRBJ2-5	-
TGCGCCAGCAGCTTGGCCGGTTGGGAGAGGGGACAATGGGTCTCCAATCAGCCCCAGCATTTT	CASSLAGWERGQWVSNQPQHF	TRBV5-1	-	TRBJ1-5	-
TGTGCCAGCAGCAAACACCCTCATCAGCCCCAGCATTTT	CASSKHPHQPQHF	TRBV21-1	-	TRBJ1-5	-
TGTGCCAGTAGTTCTACCGGACAGGGGCACGGCTACACCTTC	CASSSTGQGHGYTF	TRBV6-6	-	TRBJ1-2	TRBD1
TGTGCCAGCAGCCCAAATCTCCACCGGGACAGGGGGCTCCAAGAGCAGTTCTTC	CASSPNLHRDRGLQEQFF	TRBV7-9	-	TRBJ2-1	TRBD1
TGTGCCAGCAGCTTACAATCCTCGCGAAATGAGCAGTTCTTC	CASSLQSSRNEQFF	TRBV7-3	-	TRBJ2-1	-
TGCGCCAGCAGCCTCGGGACGGCTAACACCGGGGAGCTGTTTTTT	CASSLGTANTGELFF	TRBV5-1	many	TRBJ2-2	-
TGTGCCAGCAGCCCGACTAGCGAGACCTACGAGCAGTACTTC	CASSPTSETYEQYF	TRBV12-3/TRBV12-4	-	TRBJ2-7	TRBD2
TGTGCCAGCAGCCAAGATCTCGCACGGGACTTAGCCAAAAACATTCAGTACTTC	CASSQDLARDLAKNIQYF	TRBV3-1	-	TRBJ2-4	-
TGTGCCAGCAGAACGTTACAGGGGAGGTACCAAAATTTGTACCAAGAGACCCAGTACTTC	CASRTLQGRYQNLYQETQYF	TRBV2	-	TRBJ2-5	-